A selection of T cell receptor beta chains follows, all from one sample in a study of chemoradiotherapy in HPV16-positive cancers. Here immunoSEQ multiplex PCR was the method, and the copy in TCRdb shows in-frame clones only, minus some. This table holds fewer than 10,000 clones, 87% found once. The sequencing here drew on blood, taken from a patient who underwent chemoradiotherapy. The source of these receptors is a human donor with HPV-associated anogenital cancer. CDR3s include the opening cysteine and the closing phenylalanine or tryptophan. D genes are given only for firm matches. Expanded clones get a size class; other rows say once, few or many, or leave the size out.

j_call v_call clone_size d_call cdr3_nt cdr3_aa
TRBJ2-1 TRBV7-2 . . TGTGCCAGCAGCTTAGTAGTGAATGAGCAGTTCTTC CASSLVVNEQFF
TRBJ2-7 TRBV6-6 . . TGTGCCAGCAGTTACCGCTACGGTCTCGAGCAGTACTTC CASSYRYGLEQYF
TRBJ2-1 TRBV19 . TRBD1 TGTGCCAGTAGGAAGGACAGGGCCGTTAATGAGCAGTTCTTC CASRKDRAVNEQFF
TRBJ2-7 TRBV11-2 . TRBD1 TGTGCCAGCAGCTCTGACAGGGATCTGGGGCTCGAGCAGTACTTC CASSSDRDLGLEQYF
TRBJ1-3 TRBV19 . TRBD1 TGTGCCAGTAGTCCTCGACGACAGGGGTCAAGAAACACCATATATTTT CASSPRRQGSRNTIYF
TRBJ1-1 TRBV9 . . TGTGCCAGCAGCGTAGAGACAGGCGAGGGGAGCACTGAAGCTTTCTTT CASSVETGEGSTEAFF
TRBJ2-5 TRBV5-5 . TRBD2 TGTGCCAGCAGCCCCCAAACCGGGGGGGCGGAACAAGAGACCCAGTACTTC CASSPQTGGAEQETQYF
TRBJ2-2 TRBV5-6 . . TGTGCCAGCAGCAGAGGAACGAACACCGGGGAGCTGTTTTTT CASSRGTNTGELFF
TRBJ1-1 TRBV30 . . TGTGCCTGGAGTCAAAGGGACACTGAAGCTTTCTTT CAWSQRDTEAFF
TRBJ1-1 TRBV30 . TRBD1 TGTGCCTGGAGTACAGGGGGGTCGACTGAAGCTTTCTTT CAWSTGGSTEAFF
TRBJ1-1 TRBV6-5 . . TGTGCCAGCAGTTCCCCAGGGATGAACACTGAAGCTTTCTTT CASSSPGMNTEAFF
TRBJ1-4 TRBV9 . . TGTGCCAGCAGCGGACCTAATGAAAAACTGTTTTTT CASSGPNEKLFF
TRBJ1-4 TRBV2 . . TGTGCCAGCAGCGATGACGCTCGCGGCTCCACAACTAATGAAAAACTGTTTTTT CASSDDARGSTTNEKLFF
TRBJ2-1 TRBV6-6 once TRBD1 TGTGCCAGCAGTTACTCAGCCAGGGGGCACAATGAGCAGTTCTTC CASSYSARGHNEQFF
TRBJ2-2 TRBV5-4 . . TGTGCCAGCAGCTTTAGGGGACTGAGGACCGTAAGGAACACCGGGGAGCTGTTTTTT CASSFRGLRTVRNTGELFF
TRBJ2-1 TRBV27 . TRBD2 TGTGCCAGCAGGGAAGCGGGGGGGTCCCCTCGAGAGCAGTTCTTC CASREAGGSPREQFF